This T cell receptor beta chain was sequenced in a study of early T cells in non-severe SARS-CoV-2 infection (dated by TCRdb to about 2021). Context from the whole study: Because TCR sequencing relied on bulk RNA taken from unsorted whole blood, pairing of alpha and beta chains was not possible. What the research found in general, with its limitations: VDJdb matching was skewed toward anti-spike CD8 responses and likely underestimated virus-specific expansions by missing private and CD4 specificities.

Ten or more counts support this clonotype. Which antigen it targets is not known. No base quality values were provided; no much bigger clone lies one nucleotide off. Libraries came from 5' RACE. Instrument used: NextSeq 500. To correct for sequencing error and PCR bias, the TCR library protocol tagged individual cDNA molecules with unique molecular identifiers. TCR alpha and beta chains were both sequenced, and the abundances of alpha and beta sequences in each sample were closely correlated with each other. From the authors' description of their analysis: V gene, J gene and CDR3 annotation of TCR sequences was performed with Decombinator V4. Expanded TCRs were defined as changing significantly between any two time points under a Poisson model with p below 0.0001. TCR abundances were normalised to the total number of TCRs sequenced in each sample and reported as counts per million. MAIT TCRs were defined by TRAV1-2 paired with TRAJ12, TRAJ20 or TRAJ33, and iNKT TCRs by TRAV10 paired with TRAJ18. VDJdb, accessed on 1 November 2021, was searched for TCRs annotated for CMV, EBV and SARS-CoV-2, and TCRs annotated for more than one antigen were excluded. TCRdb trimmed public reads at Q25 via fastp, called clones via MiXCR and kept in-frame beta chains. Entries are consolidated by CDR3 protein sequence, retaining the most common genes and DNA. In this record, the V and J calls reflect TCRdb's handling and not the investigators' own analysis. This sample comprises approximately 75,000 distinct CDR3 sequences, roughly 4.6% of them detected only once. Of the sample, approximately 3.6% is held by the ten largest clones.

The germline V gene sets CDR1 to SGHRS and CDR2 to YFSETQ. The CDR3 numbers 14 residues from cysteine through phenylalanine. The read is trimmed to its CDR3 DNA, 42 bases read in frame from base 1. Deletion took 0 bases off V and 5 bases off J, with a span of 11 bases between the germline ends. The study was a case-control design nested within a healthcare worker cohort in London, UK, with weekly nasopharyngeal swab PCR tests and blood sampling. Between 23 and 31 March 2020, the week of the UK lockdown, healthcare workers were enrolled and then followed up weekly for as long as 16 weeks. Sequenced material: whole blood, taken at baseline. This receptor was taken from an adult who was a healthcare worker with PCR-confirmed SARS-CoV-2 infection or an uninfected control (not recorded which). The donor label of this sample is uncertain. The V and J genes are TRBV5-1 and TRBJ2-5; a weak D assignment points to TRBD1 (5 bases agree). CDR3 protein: CASSLGAGMETQYF. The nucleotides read TGCGCCAGCAGCTTGGGTGCAGGGATGGAGACCCAGTACTTC.